The 24 T cell receptor beta chains reported below all come from one sample, sequenced in a study of blood T cell repertoires in COVID-19. Libraries were prepared by immunoSEQ multiplex PCR; TCRdb keeps only in-frame clonotypes and omits some of them. The sample carries around 99,000 clones, about 80% recorded once. Sequencing was carried out using peripheral blood. Receptors were obtained from a woman aged 45-59 years with acute or convalescent COVID-19.

CDR3 protein: CASSEGRTQYF. In nucleotides, the CDR3 is TGTGCCAGCAGTGAAGGGAGGACCCAGTACTTC. The rearrangement links TRBV25-1 to TRBJ2-5; D is possibly TRBD2 (5 bases). Germline CDR1 and CDR2: MGHDK and SYGVNS. This CDR3 contains 11 residues. The V end lost 2 bases, the J end lost 7 bases, and 5 bases lay between the germline ends.

The chain recombines TRBV5-6 with TRBJ1-5; 8 positions agree with TRBD1. This CDR3 has 17 residues. The V segment lost 0 bases and the J segment 1 base; nucleotides outside the gene matches: 6. The germline CDR1 and CDR2 sequences are SGHDT and YYEEEE. CDR3 residues: CASSLGTGRVSNQPQHF. The DNA of the CDR3 is TGTGCCAGCAGCTTGGGGACAGGGAGAGTCAGCAATCAGCCCCAGCATTTT.

The sample holds a few counts of this clone. This chain joins TRBV7-2 and TRBJ1-2; 7 bases fit TRBD1. In germline, CDR1 is SGHTA, CDR2 FQGNSA. The CDR3 totals 16 residues. J was trimmed by 8 bases and V by 5 bases; bases with no gene match: 17. CDR3 in amino acids: CASSPGGGHRGGGYTF. CDR3 nucleotides: TGTGCCAGCAGCCCAGGGGGAGGTCATCGGGGTGGCGGCTACACCTTC. The variable domain in full, with the rest retrieved from reference TRBV7-2 and TRBJ1-2, is GAGVSQSPSNKVTEKGKDVELRCDPISGHTALYWYRQSLGQGLEFLIYFQGNSAPDKSGLPSDRFSAERTGGSVSTLTIQRTQQEDSAVYLCASSPGGGHRGGGYTFGSGTRLTVV.

Worth noting for this clone: Distinct nucleotide sequences in the sample also encode this CDR3. V is TRBV2 and J is TRBJ1-1, with a possible D match to TRBD1 (6 bases). This CDR3 region has 13 residues. Germline V gene sequence: CDR1 SNHLY, CDR2 FYNNEI. V was cut by 6 bases and J by 0 bases, with 8 bases left in between. The CDR3 region is CASRGQMNTEAFF. In DNA, the CDR3 is TGTGCCAGCAGGGGACAAATGAACACTGAAGCTTTCTTT. Drawing the rest from reference TRBV2 and TRBJ1-1, the complete variable domain is EPEVTQTPSHQVTQMGQEVILRCVPISNHLYFYWYRQILGQKVEFLVSFYNNEISEKSEIFDDQFSVERPDGSNFTLKIRSTKLEDSAMYFCASRGQMNTEAFFGQGTRLTVV.

The genes are TRBV5-1 and TRBJ1-2; D remains unclear. V was pared by 2 bases and J by 1 base, with 9 bases between. The CDR3 consists of 14 residues. Per germline, CDR1 SGHRS and CDR2 YFSETQ. This CDR3 reads CASSFLGLNYGYTF. DNA for the CDR3: TGCGCCAGCAGCTTTTTGGGCCTTAACTATGGCTACACCTTC. The entire variable domain, with the rest obtained from reference TRBV5-1 and TRBJ1-2, is as follows: KAGVTQTPRYLIKTRGQQVTLSCSPISGHRSVSWYQQTPGQGLQFLFEYFSETQRNKGNFPGRFSGRQFSNSRSEMNVSTLELGDSALYLCASSFLGLNYGYTFGSGTRLTVV.

This clone came up a few times. The chain uses TRBV5-1 and TRBJ1-2; possibly TRBD1 for D (5 bases). The CDR3 consists of 13 residues. The germline V and J ends were trimmed by 3 bases and 4 bases, with 10 bases remaining between them. Germline assignment: CDR1 SGHRS and CDR2 YFSETQ. The CDR3 loop is CASSSGSGYGYTF. CDR3 bases: TGCGCCAGCAGCTCAGGGTCGGGCTATGGCTACACCTTC.

The CDR3: CASSPGQGNNYGYTF. The CDR3 nucleotides are TGTGCCAGCAGCCCGGGACAGGGTAATAACTATGGCTACACCTTC. The chain links TRBV7-3 to TRBJ1-2; TRBD1 aligns across 9 bases. The CDR3 extends over 15 amino acids. The germline V gene encodes CDR1 SGHTA and CDR2 FQGTGA. Unmatched junction bases numbered 5, after V lost 5 bases and J lost 1 base.

This chain links TRBV2 with TRBJ1-1; D possibly corresponds to TRBD1 (5 bases). Germline-derived CDR1 and CDR2 are SNHLY and FYNNEI. The CDR3 runs to 15 residues. Trimming left V 2 bases short and J 0 bases short, with 10 bases between. CDR3 nucleotides: TGTGCCAGCAGTGAATACGGGGGAATGAACACTGAAGCTTTCTTT. Protein product: CASSEYGGMNTEAFF.

The CDR3, as DNA: TGTGCCAGCAGTTACTCGGACAGATTCAACACTGAAGCTTTCTTT. This encodes CASSYSDRFNTEAFF. V is TRBV6-6 and J is TRBJ1-1; TRBD1 might be the D (6 bases). The CDR3 runs to 15 residues. V was trimmed by 0 bases and J by 2 bases, leaving 10 bases between them. Looked up from germline, CDR1 is MNHNY and CDR2 is SVGAGI (reference sequence).

The V gene is TRBV25-1, the J gene TRBJ1-1, with 9 bases identical to TRBD1. The CDR3 is 14 residues long. The ends lost 6 bases at V and 12 bases at J; junction bases unmatched: 14. Germline V CDR1 and CDR2: MGHDK, SYGVNS. CDR3 DNA: TGTGCCAGCAGCGCAACTACAGGGGGCGGAAGGACTTTCTTT. It codes for CASSATTGGGRTFF.

The chain uses TRBV19 and TRBJ2-1; 8 bases match TRBD2. Germline V gene data show CDR1 as LNHDA and CDR2 as SQIVND (reference sequence). The V segment lost 3 bases and the J segment 6 bases; nucleotides outside the gene matches: 4. The CDR3 spans 14 residues. This CDR3 reads CASSIGRGGNEQFF. CDR3 coding DNA: TGTGCCAGTAGTATCGGGAGGGGGGGCAATGAGCAGTTCTTC.

V usage is TRBV7-9 and J usage is TRBJ2-1, with 7 bases matching TRBD2. The CDR3 is made up of 16 amino acids. The V segment lost 1 base and the J segment 1 base; nucleotides outside the gene matches: 4. Germline values: CDR1 SEHNR, CDR2 FQNEAQ (reference sequence). CDR3 sequence: CASSLGQGLSYNEQFF. CDR3 DNA: TGTGCCAGCAGCTTAGGGCAGGGACTATCCTACAATGAGCAGTTCTTC.

The chain carries TRBV2 and TRBJ1-5; no firm D call. The ends were cut back, 4 bases at V and 4 bases at J, with 8 bases in the middle. CDR3 length: 13 residues. The germline CDR1 and CDR2 sequences are SNHLY and FYNNEI. The DNA for the CDR3 is TGTGCCAGCAGTGTCGGTCTTAATCAGCCCCAGCATTTT. Translation: CASSVGLNQPQHF.

A few counts support this clone. The V gene is TRBV27, the J gene TRBJ2-5, with a tentative D call TRBD1 (6 bases). Looked up from germline, CDR1 is MNHEY and CDR2 is SMNVEV (reference sequence). The CDR3 extends over 16 amino acids. With 5 bases removed from V and 2 bases from J, the gap between germline ends came to 18 bases. The CDR3 sequence is CASSLGLLRGQETQYF. The DNA for the CDR3 is TGTGCCAGCAGTCTCGGACTTCTAAGGGGGCAAGAGACCCAGTACTTC.

V gene TRBV10-3 combines with J gene TRBJ2-3; tentative D call: TRBD2 (5 bases). The germline V and J ends were trimmed by 9 bases and 2 bases, with 15 bases remaining between them. This CDR3 region has 14 residues. Per germline, CDR1 ENHRY and CDR2 SYGVKD. Here the CDR3 reads CAISPRVTTDTQYF. CDR3 in DNA: TGTGCCATTTCCCCGCGGGTGACCACAGATACGCAGTATTTT.

The genes are TRBV6-5 and TRBJ1-2; D is ambiguous. The CDR3 has 12 residues. Trimming removed 6 bases at V and 8 bases at J, with 13 bases between. CDR1 MNHEY and CDR2 SVGAGI come from the germline V gene. The CDR3 sequence is CASSPAAGGYTF. The CDR3 coding sequence is TGTGCCAGCAGCCCCGCGGCGGGAGGCTACACCTTC.

V is TRBV5-5 and J is TRBJ1-4; no reliable D call. In germline, CDR1 is SGHKS, CDR2 YYEKEE (reference sequence). The CDR3 is 14 amino acids. V lost 0 bases and J lost 8, with 11 bases in between. The CDR3 bases are TGTGCCAGCAGCTTGGCTTCAAGGGAGGAAAAACTGTTTTTT. Its protein product is CASSLASREEKLFF.

This chain links TRBV10-3 with TRBJ2-3, with D perhaps matching TRBD2 (6 bases). Per germline, CDR1 ENHRY and CDR2 SYGVKD. V lost 11 bases to trimming and J lost 6 bases, with 12 bases between them. The CDR3 is 11 residues long. CDR3 DNA: TGTGCCGCCTCGGAGGGGGATACGCAGTATTTT. This gives the protein CAASEGDTQYF.

The V and J genes are TRBV5-1 and TRBJ2-3; D is possibly TRBD2 (6 bases). Trimming stripped 0 bases from V and 2 bases from J, with 22 bases between. Germline assignment: CDR1 SGHRS and CDR2 YFSETQ. The CDR3 extends over 19 amino acids. The chain's CDR3 is CASSLASGDSFRHTDTQYF. The CDR3 DNA follows: TGCGCCAGCAGCTTGGCCTCTGGGGACTCCTTCCGCCACACAGATACGCAGTATTTT.

The V gene is TRBV28, the J gene TRBJ1-4; the D gene is possibly TRBD1 (5 bases). Germline V gene lookup returns CDR1 MDHEN and CDR2 SYDVKM. V was trimmed by 1 base and J by 3 bases, leaving 9 bases between them. The CDR3 is 15 amino acids. CDR3 residues: CASSLLQVSNEKLFF. For the CDR3, the DNA is TGTGCCAGCAGTTTATTACAGGTTTCTAATGAAAAACTGTTTTTT.

The V call is TRBV9, the J call TRBJ1-2; TRBD1 aligns across 7 bases. The length of the CDR3 is 15 residues. CDR1 and CDR2 (germline): SGDLS, YYNGEE. With V trimmed by 2 bases and J by 4 bases, 8 bases remained unmatched. CDR3 DNA sequence: TGTGCCAGCAGCGTTCTCCGGGACAGTATCTATGGCTACACCTTC. Encoded protein: CASSVLRDSIYGYTF. Variable domain in full (rest from reference TRBV9 and TRBJ1-2): DSGVTQTPKHLITATGQRVTLRCSPRSGDLSVYWYQQSLDQGLQFLIQYYNGEERAKGNILERFSAQQFPDLHSELNLSSLELGDSALYFCASSVLRDSIYGYTFGSGTRLTVV.

The rearrangement links TRBV2 to TRBJ2-7, with D tentatively TRBD2 (6 bases). CDR3 length: 13 amino acids. Germline assignment: CDR1 SNHLY and CDR2 FYNNEI. Trimming left V 6 bases short and J 2 bases short, with 11 bases between. The CDR3 loop is CASSGGETYEQYF. The CDR3 bases are TGTGCCAGCAGCGGGGGTGAAACCTACGAGCAGTACTTC.

The chain has TRBV3-1 (or the pseudogene TRBV3-2) and TRBJ1-1, with TRBD1 identical over 7 bases. The CDR3 totals 13 residues. The germline gives CDR1 LGHDT, CDR2 YNNKEL (reference sequence). V was pared by 4 bases and J by 1 base, with 0 bases of the junction left unmatched. CDR3 nucleotide sequence: TGTGCCAGCAGCCGGACAGGGAACACTGAAGCTTTCTTT. It yields the protein CASSRTGNTEAFF.

The rearrangement joins TRBV7-2 to TRBJ1-1; 10 bases map to TRBD1. In germline, CDR1 is SGHTA, CDR2 FQGNSA. The CDR3 has 16 residues. V was clipped by 4 bases and J by 4 bases; unmatched bases: 9. CDR3 region: CASSSRPTGGSTEAFF. CDR3 DNA: TGTGCCAGCAGCTCGAGACCGACAGGGGGCTCCACTGAAGCTTTCTTT.